This T cell receptor (beta chain) was found in a study of blood T cell repertoires in COVID-19. The germline V gene encodes CDR1 SQVTM and CDR2 ANQGSEA. The CDR3 runs 13 residues. Trimming at V came to 6 bases and at J to 3 bases, leaving 5 bases not matched to a gene. Authors' methods: Amplification with reference gene primers provided the estimates of nucleated cell counts. Using immunoSEQ multiplex PCR, the repertoire was profiled, and TCRdb retains in-frame clones only, with some absent. V and J calls and clone size are copied from that table; D and trimming were computed from the DNA. The profile shows 150,000 to 200,000 clones, approximately 80% of them singletons.

V and J are TRBV29-1 and TRBJ1-5, with 7 bases lining up with TRBD1. Specimen: peripheral blood. This sequence originates from a woman in her forties or fifties with active or convalescent COVID-19. CDR3 in DNA: TGCAGCGTCCGGGACAGCGTCAATCAGCCCCAGCATTTT. Residues: CSVRDSVNQPQHF.